These 24 T cell receptor beta chains share one sample of origin, sequenced in a study of Graves' ophthalmopathy and Graves' hyperthyroidism. Amplifying from RNA transcripts, the study obtained TCR beta CDR3 regions. The first-round RT-PCR employed HTBI primers together with the Qiagen OneStep RT-PCR kit. A multiplex PCR was then performed as the second round. TCRdb independently ran MiXCR on the multiplex PCR reads; one entry per CDR3 protein. The profile covers 500,000 to 800,000 distinct CDR3 sequences, with 35% to 50% appearing a single time and over 2.5% taken by the ten largest. Material for sequencing was peripheral blood. The source of these receptors is an adult man with Graves' ophthalmopathy.

On this clonotype itself: It may be a read error: a sequence one base away is much more abundant. V and J are TRBV2 and TRBJ1-2; no firm D call. Germline loops: CDR1 SNHLY, CDR2 FYNNEI. This CDR3 has 15 amino acids. V shed 1 base and J shed 4 bases, with 13 bases lying between them. This CDR3 reads CASSEVQALTYGYTF. The CDR3 nucleotides read TGTGCCAGCAGTGAAGTGCAAGCCTTAACCTATGGCTACACCTTC.

The sample holds many counts of this clonotype. One junction end does not reproduce the germline sequence, and a read error may be involved. The rearrangement uses TRBV7-2 and TRBJ1-6; D not resolved. The CDR3 loop spans 16 amino acids. CDR1 and CDR2 from the germline V gene are SGHTA and FQGNSA. Here the CDR3 DNA reads TGCGCCAGCAGCCATGACGGTAGCTCCTATAATTCACCCCTCCACTTT. As protein: CASSHDGSSYNSPLHF.

This clonotype was seen ten or more times. The rearrangement joins TRBV2 to TRBJ1-2; TRBD1 agrees at 9 bases. The junction had 6 bases not matched to a gene; V was cut back by 6 bases and J by 7 bases. This CDR3 region has 13 residues. From germline, CDR1 is SNHLY and CDR2 FYNNEI. This CDR3 is CASRETGGIGYTF. The CDR3 bases are TGTGCCAGCAGGGAGACAGGGGGTATTGGCTACACCTTC.

This chain links TRBV7-8 with TRBJ1-5; TRBD1 is a possible D gene (6 bases). CDR1 and CDR2 (germline): SGHVS, FQNEAQ. The CDR3 loop spans 19 amino acids. Trimming removed 1 base from V and 11 bases from J, with 30 bases in between. The chain's CDR3 is CASSLDMAASGGRQETQHF. CDR3 sequence (DNA): TGTGCCAGCAGCTTAGATATGGCGGCTAGCGGGGGGCGACAAGAGACCCAGCATTTT.

The rearrangement joins TRBV24-1 to TRBJ2-2; the match to TRBD1 covers 9 bases. V dropped 11 bases and J dropped 5; count of bases not matched to a gene: 5. The CDR3 runs to 13 residues. CDR1 and CDR2 from the germline V gene are KGHDR and SFDVKD. CDR3 DNA sequence: TGTGCCATCGGACAGGGGAGAACCGGGGAGCTGTTTTTT. Translation: CAIGQGRTGELFF.

In regard to this clonotype: A read error may produce the germline difference seen at one junction end. The rearrangement joins TRBV7-9 to TRBJ1-4, with D possibly TRBD1 on 5 matching bases. The CDR3 consists of 14 residues. Germline lookup yields CDR1 SEHNR and CDR2 FQNEAQ (reference sequence). DNA for the CDR3: TGTGCCAGCAGCTTGGGGGATGCGAATGAAGAACTGTTTTTT. It yields the protein CASSLGDANEELFF. Looking up the rest from reference TRBV7-9 and TRBJ1-4 gives the full variable domain: DTGVSQNPRHKITKRGQNVTFRCDPISEHNRLYWYRQTLGQGPEFLTYFQNEAQLEKSRLLSDRFSAERPKGSFSTLEIQRTEQGDSAMYLCASSLGDANEELFFGSGTQLSVL.

A word on this clonotype: A much bigger clone sits one base away, suggesting this may be a read error. As DNA, the CDR3 is TGCGCCAGCAAGGAGTCAGGGCTGATGAACACTGAAGCTTCCTTT. This translates into CASKESGLMNTEASF. This chain uses TRBV5-1 with TRBJ1-1, with D possibly matching TRBD1 (5 bases). The CDR3 is made up of 15 amino acids. Germline values: CDR1 SGHRS, CDR2 YFSETQ.

This clonotype showed up just a few times. The chain couples TRBV12-3 or TRBV12-4 to TRBJ2-7; TRBD1 matches 8 bases. V lost 3 bases to trimming and J lost 2 bases; unmatched junction nucleotides: 6. The length of the CDR3 is 15 residues. The CDR3 DNA reads TGTGCCAGCAGTTTCTGGACAGGGATTACCTACGAGCAGTACTTC. Translation: CASSFWTGITYEQYF.

In the case of this clonotype: One end of the junction does not line up with germline, which may come from a read error. The chain links TRBV20-1 to TRBJ1-6, with 8 bases matching TRBD1. The CDR3 runs 17 residues. The V gene's germline CDR1 is DFQATT and CDR2 SNEGSKA (reference sequence). The DNA for the CDR3 is TGCAGTGCTAGTACGGACAGGGCGAGCTCCTATAATTCATCCCTCCACTTT. This codes for CSASTDRASSYNSSLHF.

This clonotype was seen at least ten times. V gene TRBV10-2 combines with J gene TRBJ2-7; D gene unclear. The CDR3 loop spans 14 amino acids. Germline lookup yields CDR1 WSHSY and CDR2 SAAADI. Trimming removed 1 base from V and 2 bases from J, with 9 bases in between. For the CDR3, the DNA is TGCGCCAGCAGTGAGTGGGCTTTCCCCTACGAGCAGTACTTC. Residues: CASSEWAFPYEQYF.

The CDR3 loop is CASSLVEYQETQYF. In DNA form, the CDR3 reads TGCGCCAGCAGCTTGGTAGAGTACCAAGAGACCCAGTACTTC. The chain uses TRBV5-1 and TRBJ2-5; D unresolved. Germline values: CDR1 SGHRS, CDR2 YFSETQ. V was pared by 0 bases and J by 0 bases, with 6 bases between. This CDR3 has 14 amino acids.

In its sample, this clonotype was seen many times. The chain employs TRBV6-6 and TRBJ1-6; TRBD1 matches at 8 bases. The CDR3 loop spans 14 amino acids. CDR1 is MNHNY and CDR2 is SVGAGI in the germline V gene (reference sequence). V was pared by 6 bases and J by 8 bases, with 6 bases of the junction left unmatched. For the CDR3, the DNA is TGTGCCAGCAGAGGTCAGGGGGCGGATTCACCCCTCCACTTT. It translates to CASRGQGADSPLHF.

This clonotype was recorded at least ten times. This sequence joins TRBV20-1 and TRBJ2-5; weak D call: TRBD2 (5 bases). The V gene's germline CDR1 is DFQATT and CDR2 SNEGSKA (reference sequence). This CDR3 has 11 amino acids. V dropped 5 bases and J dropped 3 bases, with 7 bases sitting between them. CDR3 nucleotide sequence: TGCAGTGCTGGACTCGAAGAGACCCAGTACTTC. It encodes CSAGLEETQYF.

The V call is TRBV10-3, the J call TRBJ2-7, with D hard to call. The V gene's germline CDR1 is ENHRY and CDR2 SYGVKD. The CDR3 is 17 residues long. The V gene lost 3 bases and the J gene lost 3 bases, with 21 bases spanning the gap. As DNA, the CDR3 is TGTGCCATCAGTGACCGCGCCAGCAGCCCGACTCACTACGAGCAGTACTTC. Encoded protein: CAISDRASSPTHYEQYF.

This clonotype was seen ten or more times. Relative to the germline gene, one junction end is altered; a read error may explain this. Here the CDR3 reads CASSYMGRNTEAFF. As DNA, the CDR3 is TGTGCCAGCAGTTACATGGGGCGGAACACTGAAGCTTTCTTT. The chain couples TRBV10-3 to TRBJ1-1; a possible D gene is TRBD1 (5 bases). In germline, CDR1 is ENHRY, CDR2 SYGVKD. The CDR3 covers 14 residues.

This clonotype was detected many times. This chain joins TRBV5-5 and TRBJ2-7; 8 bases align to TRBD2. Germline trimming cut 4 bases from V and 2 bases from J; bases unmatched to any gene: 8. The CDR3 covers 15 residues. CDR1 SGHKS and CDR2 YYEKEE come from the germline V gene (reference sequence). CDR3 residues: CASSTGLAEAYEQYF. The CDR3 bases are TGTGCCAGCAGCACCGGACTAGCAGAAGCCTACGAGCAGTACTTC.

This chain uses TRBV7-9 with TRBJ1-1, with unresolved D. From germline, CDR1 is SEHNR and CDR2 FQNEAQ (reference sequence). V gave up 4 bases and J gave up 3 bases, with 9 bases separating them. CDR3 size: 13 residues. This CDR3 reads CASSWKEDTEAFF. DNA for the CDR3: TGTGCCAGCAGCTGGAAGGAAGACACTGAAGCTTTCTTT.

In this sample, this clonotype turned up many times. The chain employs TRBV6-5 and TRBJ1-2; D is undetermined. The CDR3 length is 12 residues. Germline assignment: CDR1 MNHEY and CDR2 SVGAGI. Deletions cut 11 bases from V and 6 bases from J, with 16 bases between. This CDR3 is CASHGVPDGYTF. The CDR3 DNA reads as TGTGCCTCCCATGGGGTACCGGATGGCTACACCTTC.

As to this clonotype: One end of the junction varies from germline; a read error may be responsible. The chain has TRBV7-9 and TRBJ1-1; weak D call: TRBD1 (6 bases). The CDR3 runs 13 residues. Per the germline V gene, CDR1 is SEHNR and CDR2 is FQNEAQ (reference sequence). The CDR3 sequence: CVSRGLINTEAFF. In DNA form, the CDR3 reads TGTGTCAGCAGGGGACTGATAAACACTGAAGCTTTCTTT.

This clonotype occurred once. The V gene is TRBV5-5, the J gene TRBJ1-6; perhaps TRBD1 as D (6 bases). V was clipped by 2 bases and J by 9 bases, with 15 bases between them. The CDR3 length is 15 residues. Germline loops: CDR1 SGHKS, CDR2 YYEKEE (reference sequence). The CDR3 DNA reads TGTGCCAGCAGCTTCCTCGGGGGGGCCGGTTCACCCCTCCACTTT. As protein: CASSFLGGAGSPLHF.

CDR3 sequence: CATSRGPAGEPQHF. CDR3 nucleotides: TGTGCCACCAGCAGGGGTCCGGCGGGTGAGCCCCAGCATTTT. This rearrangement joins TRBV15 to TRBJ1-5; D unclear. The ends were cut back, 3 bases at V and 8 bases at J, with 14 bases in the middle. The CDR3 length is 14 residues. Germline values: CDR1 LNHNV, CDR2 YYDKDF (reference sequence). Drawing the rest from reference TRBV15 and TRBJ1-5, the complete variable domain is DAMVIQNPRYQVTQFGKPVTLSCSQTLNHNVMYWYQQKSSQAPKLLFHYYDKDFNNEADTPDNFQSRRPNTSFCFLDIRSPGLGDTAMYLCATSRGPAGEPQHFGDGTRLSIL.

Comments on this clonotype: Being one base from a much bigger clone, this may be a read error. The chain has TRBV20-1 and TRBJ2-7, with 8 bases fitting TRBD2. The V segment lost 3 bases and the J segment 5 bases; nucleotides outside the gene matches: 6. CDR1 and CDR2 (germline): DFQATT, SNEGSKA (reference sequence). The CDR3 is 13 residues long. The CDR3 coding sequence is TGCAGTGCTAGCGGGAGGGCCTGGAACGAGCAGTACTTC. Its protein is CSASGRAWNEQYF.

To note about this clonotype: A junction boundary mismatches the germline segment, possibly from a read error. The chain recombines TRBV4-1 with TRBJ2-7, with D perhaps matching TRBD2 (6 bases). Germline CDR1 MGHRA, CDR2 YSYEKL. The CDR3 length is 16 residues. The CDR3 loop is CASSPISLLRGYEQYF. The CDR3, as DNA: TGTGCCAGCAGCCCGATCTCCCTGCTCCGGGGGTACGAGCAGTACTTC.

V usage is TRBV19 and J usage is TRBJ2-2; D might be TRBD2 (5 bases). Trimming pared 2 bases from V and 0 bases from J, leaving 16 bases between. The CDR3 length is 18 residues. The germline V gene has CDR1 LNHDA and CDR2 SQIVND (reference sequence). In nucleotides, the CDR3 is TGTGCCAGTAGTATATCGGTCGACCCTAGCCCGAACACCGGGGAGCTGTTTTTT. Translation: CASSISVDPSPNTGELFF.